This T cell receptor beta chain was identified during a study of cytomegalovirus exposure and HLA in healthy donors. CDR1 is SGHDN, CDR2 FVKESK, per germline. Trimming pared 0 bases from V and 0 bases from J, leaving 8 bases between. The CDR3 has 15 amino acids. It was with 60 Vbeta and 13 Jbeta primers that the PCR ran. Repertoires were generated with immunoSEQ multiplex PCR, while TCRdb's copy carries only in-frame clones and drops some. The sample has about 130,000 clones. The chain employs TRBV14 and TRBJ1-2; D remains unclear. The sequenced sample was PBMCs. This TCR derives from a man younger than 35 in good health and CMV-seronegative. CDR3 sequence (DNA): TGTGCCAGCAGCCAAGAGCACACCACTAACTATGGCTACACCTTC. This encodes CASSQEHTTNYGYTF.